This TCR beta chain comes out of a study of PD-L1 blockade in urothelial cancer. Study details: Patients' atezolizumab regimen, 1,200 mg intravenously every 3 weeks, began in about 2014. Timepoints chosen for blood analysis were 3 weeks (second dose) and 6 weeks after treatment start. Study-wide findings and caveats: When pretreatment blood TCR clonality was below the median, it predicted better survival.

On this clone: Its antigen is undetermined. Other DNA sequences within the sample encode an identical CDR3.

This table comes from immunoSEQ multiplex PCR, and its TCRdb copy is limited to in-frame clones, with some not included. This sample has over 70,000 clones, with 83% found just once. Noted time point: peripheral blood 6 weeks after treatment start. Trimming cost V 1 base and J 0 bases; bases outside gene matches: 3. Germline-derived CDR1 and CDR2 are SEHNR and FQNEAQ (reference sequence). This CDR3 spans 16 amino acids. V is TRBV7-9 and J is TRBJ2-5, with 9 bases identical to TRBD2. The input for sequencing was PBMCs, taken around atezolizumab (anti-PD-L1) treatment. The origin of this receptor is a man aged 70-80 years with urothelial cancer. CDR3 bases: TGTGCCAGCAGCTTAGGGCTAGCGGGGTACCAAGAGACCCAGTACTTC. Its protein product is CASSLGLAGYQETQYF. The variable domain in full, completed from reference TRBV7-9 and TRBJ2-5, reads DTGVSQNPRHKITKRGQNVTFRCDPISEHNRLYWYRQTLGQGPEFLTYFQNEAQLEKSRLLSDRFSAERPKGSFSTLEIQRTEQGDSAMYLCASSLGLAGYQETQYFGPGTRLLVL.